The clone carrying this T cell receptor (beta chain) was picked up many times. As yet, its antigen is unknown. This CDR3 has 12 amino acids. V lost 1 base and J lost 3, with 3 bases in between. The data are from a study of CD8 T cells in ankylosing spondylitis. With molecular barcodes, quantitative 5'-RACE was used to make the TCR beta libraries. TCRdb redid the calling of the 5' RACE reads with MiXCR, one entry per CDR3 protein. Among 150,000 to 200,000 distinct CDR3 sequences, 13% were seen once, and the ten largest hold about 11%. Overall study findings and caveats: One TCR beta motif, made up of roughly eight highly homologous variants, appeared characteristic of ankylosing spondylitis blood. Significant enrichment of disease-linked clones was reportedly seen in matched ankylosing spondylitis synovial fluid. Prior work had noted some motif variants in reactive arthritis blood and synovial fluid.

The genes are TRBV12-3 or TRBV12-4 and TRBJ1-2; the D is unclear. Input material: blood, either unsorted or a sorted T cell fraction (not recorded which). The source of this sequence is a female donor with ankylosing spondylitis or in good health (not recorded which). DNA for the CDR3: TGTGCCAGCAGTTTAGAAGACTATGGCTACACCTTC. Protein: CASSLEDYGYTF.